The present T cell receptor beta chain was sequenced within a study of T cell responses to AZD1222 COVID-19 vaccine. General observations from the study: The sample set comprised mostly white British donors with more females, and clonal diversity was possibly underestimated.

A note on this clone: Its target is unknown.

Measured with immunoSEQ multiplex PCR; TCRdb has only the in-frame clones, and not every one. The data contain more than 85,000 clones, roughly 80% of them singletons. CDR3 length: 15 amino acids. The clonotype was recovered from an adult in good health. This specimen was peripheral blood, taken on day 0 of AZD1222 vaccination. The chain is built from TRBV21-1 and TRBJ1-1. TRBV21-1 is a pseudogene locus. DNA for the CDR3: TGTGCCAGCAGAGTAGGAGTAGCTATTCGCACTGAAGCTTTCTTT. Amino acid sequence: CASRVGVAIRTEAFF.